Each of the 20 T cell receptor beta chains below was sequenced from the same sample in a study of T-cell memory formation after mild COVID-19. Using its own MiXCR run on the 5' RACE reads, TCRdb lists one record per CDR3 protein. The sample yields fewer than 450,000 distinct CDR3 sequences, 20% to 25% seen once. Sequenced: PBMCs or a T cell subset sorted from them (not recorded which). Receptors were obtained from an adult woman who had mild COVID-19 (a few samples of this study predate the infection). Cell type and time point are not known.

This clonotype was picked up a small number of times. This chain uses TRBV27 with TRBJ2-7; TRBD1 matches at 7 bases. V gave up 5 bases and J gave up 4 bases; unmatched junction bases: 14. There are 16 residues in the CDR3. CDR1 is MNHEY and CDR2 is SMNVEV in the germline V gene (reference sequence). CDR3: CASSRPGQLRIYEQYF. The CDR3, as DNA: TGTGCCAGCAGTCGACCGGGACAGCTTAGGATATACGAGCAGTACTTC.

The rearrangement uses TRBV5-6 and TRBJ1-1, with no clear D. The CDR3 totals 14 residues. The V end was cut by 0 bases, the J end by 1 base, with 7 bases between. Germline lookup yields CDR1 SGHDT and CDR2 YYEEEE. The DNA for the CDR3 is TGTGCCAGCAGCTTGGTCACAAGGAACACTGAAGCTTTCTTT. This codes for CASSLVTRNTEAFF.

The genes are TRBV7-9 and TRBJ2-3; tentatively, D is TRBD1 or TRBD2 (5 bases each). CDR1 and CDR2 from the germline V gene are SEHNR and FQNEAQ (reference sequence). V was cut by 3 bases and J by 2 bases, with 9 bases left in between. The CDR3 has 14 amino acids. The CDR3 bases are TGTGCCAGCAGCTTTGAGGGGAACACAGATACGCAGTATTTT. This translates into CASSFEGNTDTQYF.

There are a few counts of this clonotype. The chain recombines TRBV7-9 with TRBJ1-1; TRBD1 aligns across 8 bases. Germline V CDR1 and CDR2: SEHNR, FQNEAQ (reference sequence). Germline trimming cut 4 bases from V and 4 bases from J; bases unmatched to any gene: 8. This CDR3 has 15 amino acids. CDR3 sequence reads: CASSSRTGKSTEAFF. In nucleotides, the CDR3 is TGTGCCAGCAGCTCCCGGACAGGGAAGTCCACTGAAGCTTTCTTT.

This clonotype was counted between two and nine times. This chain links TRBV6-1 with TRBJ1-2; D ambiguous. V shed 2 bases and J shed 4 bases, with 8 bases lying between them. From germline, CDR1 is MNHNS and CDR2 SASEGT. The CDR3 covers 13 residues. In DNA, the CDR3 is TGTGCCAGCAGTGAAAGATGGCGCTATGGCTACACCTTC. Encoded protein: CASSERWRYGYTF.

The gene calls are TRBV15 and TRBJ1-6; 7 bases map to TRBD1. V gave up 1 base and J gave up 7 bases; unmatched junction bases: 7. This CDR3 has 16 residues. Per the germline V gene, CDR1 is LNHNV and CDR2 is YYDKDF (reference sequence). The CDR3 DNA sequence: TGTGCCACCAGCAGAGGACGACAGGGATTAAATTCACCCCTCCACTTT. Amino acids: CATSRGRQGLNSPLHF.

This CDR3 reads CAWSRENNQPQHF. The CDR3 bases are TGTGCCTGGAGTAGGGAGAACAATCAGCCCCAGCATTTT. V usage is TRBV30 and J usage is TRBJ1-5; D call uncertain. Germline lookup yields CDR1 GTSNPN and CDR2 SVGIG (reference sequence). This CDR3 region has 13 residues. V was pared by 2 bases and J by 3 bases, with 8 bases between.

The sample holds a few counts of this clonotype. The chain has TRBV2 and TRBJ1-1; a weak D match, TRBD1 (6 bases). The CDR3 length is 13 residues. CDR1 SNHLY and CDR2 FYNNEI come from the germline V gene. V was shortened by 5 bases and J by 5 bases, with 12 bases between the two germline ends. The CDR3 region has the DNA TGTGCCAGCAGTTTTGGGGGGGCAACTGAAGCTTTCTTT. It translates to CASSFGGATEAFF. The whole variable domain, filled in from reference TRBV2 and TRBJ1-1, reads EPEVTQTPSHQVTQMGQEVILRCVPISNHLYFYWYRQILGQKVEFLVSFYNNEISEKSEIFDDQFSVERPDGSNFTLKIRSTKLEDSAMYFCASSFGGATEAFFGQGTRLTVV.

The chain recombines TRBV5-1 with TRBJ2-6; D is uncertain. V dropped 1 base and J dropped 0 bases, with 5 bases sitting between them. In germline, CDR1 is SGHRS, CDR2 YFSETQ. The CDR3 has 15 residues. The CDR3 DNA reads TGCGCCAGCAGCTTGAACCCCTCTGGGGCCAACGTCCTGACTTTC. Residues: CASSLNPSGANVLTF.

This clonotype has more than one count but fewer than ten. The chain joins TRBV24-1 to TRBJ2-6; the D is unclear. V was shortened by 7 bases and J by 4 bases, with 10 bases between the two germline ends. The CDR3 has 14 residues. CDR1 and CDR2 (germline): KGHDR, SFDVKD. The CDR3 region has the DNA TGTGCCACCAGCTCAGGTCCCGGGGCCAACGTCCTGACTTTC. Amino acid sequence: CATSSGPGANVLTF.

The V gene is TRBV30, the J gene TRBJ2-7; D remains unclear. The germline V gene has CDR1 GTSNPN and CDR2 SVGIG (reference sequence). CDR3 length: 13 residues. Trimming took off 1 base at V and 2 bases at J, with 9 bases between the two ends. CDR3 sequence (DNA): TGTGCCTGGAGTGACAGAGGCCCCTACGAGCAGTACTTC. It specifies CAWSDRGPYEQYF.

The rearrangement uses TRBV7-2 and TRBJ2-2, with 8 bases matching TRBD1. Losses at the gene ends were 5 bases for V and 6 bases for J; bases not matched to a gene: 8. Germline-derived CDR1 and CDR2 are SGHTA and FQGNSA. CDR3 length: 15 residues. CDR3 nucleotides: TGTGCCAGCAGCCCCGGGACAGGATTGTCCGGGGAGCTGTTTTTT. This encodes CASSPGTGLSGELFF.

The chain joins TRBV5-5 to TRBJ2-1; 8 bases map to TRBD1. V dropped 1 base and J dropped 9; count of bases not matched to a gene: 3. Germline lookup yields CDR1 SGHKS and CDR2 YYEKEE (reference sequence). The CDR3 is 13 amino acids. CDR3 in amino acids: CASSLQGATEQFF. The CDR3, as DNA: TGTGCCAGCAGCTTGCAGGGGGCGACTGAGCAGTTCTTC.

The chain employs TRBV6-5 and TRBJ1-1, with D perhaps TRBD1 (6 bases). The CDR3 contains 13 residues. Germline CDR1 is MNHEY and CDR2 is SVGAGI. The V end was cut by 5 bases, the J end by 7 bases, with 14 bases between. The CDR3 DNA follows: TGTGCCAGCAGTCCAGGGGTGAAGGATGAAGCTTTCTTT. It is translated as CASSPGVKDEAFF.

This clonotype has a count of ten or more. V usage is TRBV19 and J usage is TRBJ2-4, with 8 bases lining up with TRBD2. This CDR3 is built from 17 residues. With 4 bases clipped from V and 6 bases from J, the junction kept 14 bases outside the gene matches. Looked up from germline, CDR1 is LNHDA and CDR2 is SQIVND (reference sequence). In DNA form, the CDR3 reads TGTGCCAGTAGTACGGCGCGGGCGGGAGGCCGCGGAAACATTCAGTACTTC. Protein: CASSTARAGGRGNIQYF.

The chain joins TRBV5-1 to TRBJ2-7; 12 bases align to TRBD1. The CDR3 is 14 residues long. Per germline, CDR1 SGHRS and CDR2 YFSETQ. With V trimmed by 8 bases and J by 7 bases, 10 bases remained unmatched. The CDR3 DNA reads TGCGCCAGTGCGACGGGACAGGGGGCAGAGGAGCAGTACTTC. Its protein is CASATGQGAEEQYF.

The chain has TRBV20-1 and TRBJ1-1; D is uncertain. Trimming shortened V by 2 bases and J by 0 bases, and 7 bases separated the two germline ends. Per the germline V gene, CDR1 is DFQATT and CDR2 is SNEGSKA (reference sequence). This CDR3 is 13 amino acids long. CDR3 DNA sequence: TGCAGTGCTAGATCCCAGATGAACACTGAAGCTTTCTTT. Protein sequence: CSARSQMNTEAFF.

The V call is TRBV29-1, the J call TRBJ2-7, with D maybe TRBD1 (5 bases). The CDR3 is 12 amino acids. Between the trimmed V and J ends, which lost 6 bases and 7 bases, there was a span of 16 bases. CDR1 and CDR2 (germline): SQVTM, ANQGSEA. CDR3: CSVLTELQEQYF. The CDR3 bases are TGCAGCGTCCTGACAGAACTCCAAGAGCAGTACTTC.

This clonotype was seen a few times. The V call is TRBV11-2, the J call TRBJ2-5, with 8 positions matching TRBD1. Germline CDR1 SGHAT, CDR2 FQNNGV. V gave up 5 bases and J gave up 4 bases; unmatched junction bases: 9. The CDR3 runs to 15 residues. The CDR3 reads CASSRQGQGGETQYF. Written as DNA, the CDR3 is TGTGCCAGCAGCCGCCAAGGACAGGGAGGAGAGACCCAGTACTTC.

In this sample, this clonotype turned up a few times. The rearrangement joins TRBV6-5 to TRBJ1-1; 9 bases align to TRBD1. Germline V gene data show CDR1 as MNHEY and CDR2 as SVGAGI. The J segment lost 6 bases and the V segment lost 5 bases, leaving 10 bases of the junction unmatched. The CDR3 loop spans 15 amino acids. CDR3 nucleotides: TGTGCCAGCAGTCCCCTCGGACAGGGGAAACCTGAAGCTTTCTTT. Protein sequence: CASSPLGQGKPEAFF.